This T cell receptor (beta chain) was identified in a study of identical twins. The ends were cut back, 6 bases at V and 5 bases at J, with 25 bases in the middle. Germline lookup yields CDR1 MNHNS and CDR2 SASEGT. This CDR3 region has 17 residues. Unique molecular identifiers were present on the cDNA, and a universal primer site came from template switching. In TCRdb, the 5' RACE reads were re-called with MiXCR into one record per CDR3 protein. The data hold about 720,000 distinct CDR3 sequences, with roughly 18% observed a single time. As concerns this clonotype: What it binds is not known.

Study-wide findings and caveats: Excess twin sharing in beta out-of-frame sequences was weaker.

The sample was also reused in another study, on T cells expressing NK-cell markers. That investigation notes: TCR beta repertoires came from sorted CD3+CD56+NKG2C+, CD3+CD56+NKG2C- and CD3+CD56-NKG2C+ T cells.

This TCR derives from a young woman in good health. Sequenced material: PBMCs. The rearrangement joins TRBV6-1 to TRBJ2-5; the D gene is possibly TRBD2 (7 bases). The CDR3 is CASRKTSAGRGLETQYF. The CDR3 DNA follows: TGTGCCAGCAGAAAAACATCGGCAGGGAGGGGGTTGGAGACCCAGTACTTC.